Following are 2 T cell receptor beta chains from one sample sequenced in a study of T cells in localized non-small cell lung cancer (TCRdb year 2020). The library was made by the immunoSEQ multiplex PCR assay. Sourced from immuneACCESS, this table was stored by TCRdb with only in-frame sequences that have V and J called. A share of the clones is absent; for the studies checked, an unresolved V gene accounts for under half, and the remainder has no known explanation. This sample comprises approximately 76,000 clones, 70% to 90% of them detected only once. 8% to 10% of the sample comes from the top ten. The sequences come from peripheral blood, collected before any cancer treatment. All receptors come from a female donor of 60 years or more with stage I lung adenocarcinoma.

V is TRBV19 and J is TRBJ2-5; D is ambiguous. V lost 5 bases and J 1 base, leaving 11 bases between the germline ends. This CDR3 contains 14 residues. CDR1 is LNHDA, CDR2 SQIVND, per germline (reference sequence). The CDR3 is CASSVGWTQETQYF. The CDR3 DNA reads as TGTGCCAGTAGTGTGGGATGGACCCAAGAGACCCAGTACTTC.

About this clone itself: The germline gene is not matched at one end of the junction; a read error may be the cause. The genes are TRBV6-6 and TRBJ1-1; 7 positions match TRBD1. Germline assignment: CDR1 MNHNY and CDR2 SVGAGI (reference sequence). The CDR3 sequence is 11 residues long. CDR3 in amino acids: CASSYSADRSF. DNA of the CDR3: TGTGCCAGCAGTTACTCGGCGGACAGGTCATTT.